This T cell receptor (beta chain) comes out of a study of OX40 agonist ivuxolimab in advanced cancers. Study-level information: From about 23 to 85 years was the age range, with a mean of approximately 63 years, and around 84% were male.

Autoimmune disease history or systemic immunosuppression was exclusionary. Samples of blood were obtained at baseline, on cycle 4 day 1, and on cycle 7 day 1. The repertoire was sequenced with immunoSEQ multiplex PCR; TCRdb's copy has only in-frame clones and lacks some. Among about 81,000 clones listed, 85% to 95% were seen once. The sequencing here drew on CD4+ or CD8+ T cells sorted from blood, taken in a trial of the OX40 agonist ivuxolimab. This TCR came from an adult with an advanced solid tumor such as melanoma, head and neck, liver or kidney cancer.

CDR3 nucleotides: TGCGCCAGCCAATCACAGGGCTACGAGCAGTACTTC. This translates into CASQSQGYEQYF. The chain couples TRBV4-3 to TRBJ2-7, with D possibly matching TRBD1 (6 bases). CDR1 LGHNA and CDR2 YSLEER come from the germline V gene. There are 12 residues in the CDR3. Trimming took 8 bases from V and 3 from J, leaving 11 bases between them.